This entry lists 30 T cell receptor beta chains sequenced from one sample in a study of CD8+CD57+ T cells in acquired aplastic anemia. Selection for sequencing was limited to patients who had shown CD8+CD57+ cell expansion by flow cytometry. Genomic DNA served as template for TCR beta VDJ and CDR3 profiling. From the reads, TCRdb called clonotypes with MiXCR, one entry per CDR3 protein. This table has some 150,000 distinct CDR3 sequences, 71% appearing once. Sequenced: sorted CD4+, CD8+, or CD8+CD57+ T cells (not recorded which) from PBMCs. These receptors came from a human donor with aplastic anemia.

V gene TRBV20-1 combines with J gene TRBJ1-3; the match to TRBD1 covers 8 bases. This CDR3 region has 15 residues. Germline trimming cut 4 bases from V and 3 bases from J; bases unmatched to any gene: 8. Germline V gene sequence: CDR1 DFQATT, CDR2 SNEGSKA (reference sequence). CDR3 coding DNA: TGCAGTGCTAATAGGCAGGGGGCTGGTGGAAACACCATATATTTT. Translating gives CSANRQGAGGNTIYF.

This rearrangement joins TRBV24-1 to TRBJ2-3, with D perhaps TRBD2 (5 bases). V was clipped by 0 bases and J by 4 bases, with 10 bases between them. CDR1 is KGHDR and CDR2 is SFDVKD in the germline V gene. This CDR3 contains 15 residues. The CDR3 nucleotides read TGTGCCACCAGTGATTTGGCGGGTTGCGCAGATACGCAGTATTTT. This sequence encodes CATSDLAGCADTQYF.

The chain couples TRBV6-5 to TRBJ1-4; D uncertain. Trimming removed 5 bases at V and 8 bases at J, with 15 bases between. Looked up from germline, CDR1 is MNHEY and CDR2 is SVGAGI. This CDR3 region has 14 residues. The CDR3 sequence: CASSGNGLGEKLFF. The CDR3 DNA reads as TGTGCCAGCAGTGGTAACGGACTGGGCGAAAAACTGTTTTTT.

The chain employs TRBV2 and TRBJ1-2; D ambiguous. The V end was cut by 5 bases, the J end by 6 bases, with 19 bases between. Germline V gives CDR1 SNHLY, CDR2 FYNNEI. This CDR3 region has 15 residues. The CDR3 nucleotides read TGTGCCAGCAGTCAGGAGGGAGGGCGTCGGGATGGCTACACCTTC. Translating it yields CASSQEGGRRDGYTF. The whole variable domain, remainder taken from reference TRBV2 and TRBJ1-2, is EPEVTQTPSHQVTQMGQEVILRCVPISNHLYFYWYRQILGQKVEFLVSFYNNEISEKSEIFDDQFSVERPDGSNFTLKIRSTKLEDSAMYFCASSQEGGRRDGYTFGSGTRLTVV.

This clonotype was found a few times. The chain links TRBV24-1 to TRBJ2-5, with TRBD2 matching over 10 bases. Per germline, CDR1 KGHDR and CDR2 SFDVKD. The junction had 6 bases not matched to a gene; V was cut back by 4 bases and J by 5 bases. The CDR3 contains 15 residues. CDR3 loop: CATSDPSGSGETQYF. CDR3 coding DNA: TGTGCCACCAGTGACCCTAGCGGGAGTGGGGAGACCCAGTACTTC.

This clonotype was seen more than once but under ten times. The CDR3 reads CASSPHPPVRAGANVLTF. Written as DNA, the CDR3 is TGTGCCAGCAGCCCACATCCCCCTGTAAGAGCTGGGGCCAACGTCCTGACTTTC. The V call is TRBV14, the J call TRBJ2-6; D not resolved. Trimming shortened V by 4 bases and J by 2 bases, and 18 bases separated the two germline ends. CDR1 and CDR2 (germline): SGHDN, FVKESK. The CDR3 is 18 amino acids.

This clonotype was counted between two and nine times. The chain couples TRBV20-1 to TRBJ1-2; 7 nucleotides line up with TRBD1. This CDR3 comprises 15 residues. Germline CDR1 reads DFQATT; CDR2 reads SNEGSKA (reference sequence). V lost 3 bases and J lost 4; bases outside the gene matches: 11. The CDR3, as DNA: TGCAGTGCTAGGGAGCTCCGACAGGGAACCTATGGCTACACCTTC. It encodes CSARELRQGTYGYTF.

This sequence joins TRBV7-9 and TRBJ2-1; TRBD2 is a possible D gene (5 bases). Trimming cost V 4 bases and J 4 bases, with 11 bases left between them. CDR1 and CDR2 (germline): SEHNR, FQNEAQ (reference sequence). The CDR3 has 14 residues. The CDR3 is CASSSPRGYNEQFF. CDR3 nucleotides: TGTGCCAGCAGCTCGCCTAGAGGGTACAATGAGCAGTTCTTC.

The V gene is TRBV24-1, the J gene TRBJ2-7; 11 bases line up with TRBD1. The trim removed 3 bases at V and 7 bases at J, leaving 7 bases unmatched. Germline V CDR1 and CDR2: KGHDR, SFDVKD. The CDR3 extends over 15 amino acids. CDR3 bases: TGTGCCACCAGTGATAGGACAGGGGGCGCGGGGGAGCAGTACTTC. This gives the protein CATSDRTGGAGEQYF.

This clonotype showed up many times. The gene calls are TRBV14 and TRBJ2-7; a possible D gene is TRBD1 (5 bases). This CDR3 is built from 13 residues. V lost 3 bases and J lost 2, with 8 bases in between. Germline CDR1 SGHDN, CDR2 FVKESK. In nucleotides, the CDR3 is TGTGCCAGCAGCCACTACAGGACCTACGAGCAGTACTTC. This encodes CASSHYRTYEQYF.

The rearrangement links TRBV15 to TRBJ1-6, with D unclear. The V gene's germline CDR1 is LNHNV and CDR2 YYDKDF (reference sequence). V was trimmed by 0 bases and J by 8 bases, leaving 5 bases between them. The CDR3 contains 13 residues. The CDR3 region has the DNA TGTGCCACCAGCAGAGATTCCTATTCACCCCTCCACTTT. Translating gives CATSRDSYSPLHF.

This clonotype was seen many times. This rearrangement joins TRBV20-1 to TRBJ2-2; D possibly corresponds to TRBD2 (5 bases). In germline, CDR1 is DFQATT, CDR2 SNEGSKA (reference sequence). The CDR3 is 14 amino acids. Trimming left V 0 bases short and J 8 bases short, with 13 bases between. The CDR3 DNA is TGCAGTGCTAGAGATCTTTACGGGAATGGGGAGCTGTTTTTT. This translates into CSARDLYGNGELFF.

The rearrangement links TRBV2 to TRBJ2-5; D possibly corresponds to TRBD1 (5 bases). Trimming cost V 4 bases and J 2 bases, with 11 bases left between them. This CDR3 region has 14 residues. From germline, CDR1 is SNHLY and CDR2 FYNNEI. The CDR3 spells CASSGRTLQETQYF. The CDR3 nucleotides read TGTGCCAGCAGTGGCCGGACACTGCAAGAGACCCAGTACTTC.

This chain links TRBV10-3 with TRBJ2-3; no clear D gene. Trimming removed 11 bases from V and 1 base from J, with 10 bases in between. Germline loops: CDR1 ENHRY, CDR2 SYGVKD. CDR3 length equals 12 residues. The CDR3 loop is CAVNGGTDTQYF. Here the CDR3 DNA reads TGTGCCGTCAACGGTGGCACAGATACGCAGTATTTT.

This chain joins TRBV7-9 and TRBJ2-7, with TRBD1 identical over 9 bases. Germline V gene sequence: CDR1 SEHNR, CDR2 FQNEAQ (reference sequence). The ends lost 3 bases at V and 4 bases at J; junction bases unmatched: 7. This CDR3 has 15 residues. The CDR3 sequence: CASSLVSGTGYEQYF. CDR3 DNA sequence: TGTGCCAGCAGCTTGGTATCCGGGACAGGGTACGAGCAGTACTTC.

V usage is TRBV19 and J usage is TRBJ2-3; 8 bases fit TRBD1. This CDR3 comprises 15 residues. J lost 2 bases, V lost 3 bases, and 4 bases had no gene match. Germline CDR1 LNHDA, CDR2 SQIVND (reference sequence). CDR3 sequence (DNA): TGTGCCAGTAGTATGGGGACAGGAGACACAGATACGCAGTATTTT. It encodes CASSMGTGDTDTQYF.

In DNA form, the CDR3 reads TGTGCCAGCAGCAGGGACAGGGTTCAAGAGCAGTACTTC. Amino acid sequence: CASSRDRVQEQYF. V usage is TRBV7-2 and J usage is TRBJ2-7; 9 positions agree with TRBD1. The CDR3 runs 13 residues. J gave up 7 bases and V 5 bases, and 6 bases lay outside the gene matches. CDR1 and CDR2 (germline): SGHTA, FQGNSA.

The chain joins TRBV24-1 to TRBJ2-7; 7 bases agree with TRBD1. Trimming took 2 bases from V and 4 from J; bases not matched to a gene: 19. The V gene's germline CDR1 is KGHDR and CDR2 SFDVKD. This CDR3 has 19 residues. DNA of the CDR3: TGTGCCACCAGTGATTCCAGCGGACGAACCGGGACAGATTTTTACGAGCAGTACTTC. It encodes CATSDSSGRTGTDFYEQYF.

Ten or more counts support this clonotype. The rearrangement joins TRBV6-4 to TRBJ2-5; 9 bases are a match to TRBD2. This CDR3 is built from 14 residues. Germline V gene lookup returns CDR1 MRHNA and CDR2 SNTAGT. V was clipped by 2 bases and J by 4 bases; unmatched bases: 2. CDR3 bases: TGTGCCAGCAGTGACGGACTAGCGTCAGAGACCCAGTACTTC. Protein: CASSDGLASETQYF.

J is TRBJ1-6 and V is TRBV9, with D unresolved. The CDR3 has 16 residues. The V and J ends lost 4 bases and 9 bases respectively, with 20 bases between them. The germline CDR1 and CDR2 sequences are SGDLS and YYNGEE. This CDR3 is CASSPGPLPTSSPLHF. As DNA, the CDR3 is TGTGCCAGCAGCCCCGGCCCACTCCCTACCAGTTCACCCCTCCACTTT.

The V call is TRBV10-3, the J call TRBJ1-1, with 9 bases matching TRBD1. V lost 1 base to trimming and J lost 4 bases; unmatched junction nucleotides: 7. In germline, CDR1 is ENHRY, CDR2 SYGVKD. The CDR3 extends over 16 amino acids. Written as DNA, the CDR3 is TGTGCCATCAGTGAGTGGTTGGGACAGGGTGGCACTGAAGCTTTCTTT. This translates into CAISEWLGQGGTEAFF.

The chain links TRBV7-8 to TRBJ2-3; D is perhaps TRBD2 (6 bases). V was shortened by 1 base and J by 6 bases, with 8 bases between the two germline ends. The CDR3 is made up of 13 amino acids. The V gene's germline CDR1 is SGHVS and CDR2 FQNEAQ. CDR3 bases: TGTGCCAGCAGCTTAGTGGGGAGGGATACGCAGTATTTT. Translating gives CASSLVGRDTQYF.

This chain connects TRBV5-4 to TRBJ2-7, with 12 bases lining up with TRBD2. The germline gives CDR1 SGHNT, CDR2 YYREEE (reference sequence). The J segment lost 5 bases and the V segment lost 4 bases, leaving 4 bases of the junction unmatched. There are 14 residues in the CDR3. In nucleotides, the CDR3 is TGTGCCAGCAGCCCAGGACTAGCGGGGAACGAGCAGTACTTC. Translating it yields CASSPGLAGNEQYF. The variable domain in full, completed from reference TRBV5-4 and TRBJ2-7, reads ETGVTQSPTHLIKTRGQQVTLRCSSQSGHNTVSWYQQALGQGPQFIFQYYREEENGRGNFPPRFSGLQFPNYSSELNVNALELDDSALYLCASSPGLAGNEQYFGPGTRLTVT.

The CDR3 is CATSGRKGDTEAFF. DNA for the CDR3: TGTGCCACCAGTGGGCGGAAAGGGGACACTGAAGCTTTCTTT. The chain has TRBV24-1 and TRBJ1-1; D possibly corresponds to TRBD1 (5 bases). The CDR3 is 14 residues long. Germline lookup yields CDR1 KGHDR and CDR2 SFDVKD. V was clipped by 5 bases and J by 3 bases, with 12 bases between them.

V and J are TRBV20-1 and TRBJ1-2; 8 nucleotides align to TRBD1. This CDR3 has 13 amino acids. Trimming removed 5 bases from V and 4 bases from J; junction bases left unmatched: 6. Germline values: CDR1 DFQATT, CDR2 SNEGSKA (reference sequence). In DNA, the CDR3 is TGCAGTGCTCCCAGGGGGCCTACCTATGGCTACACCTTC. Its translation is CSAPRGPTYGYTF.

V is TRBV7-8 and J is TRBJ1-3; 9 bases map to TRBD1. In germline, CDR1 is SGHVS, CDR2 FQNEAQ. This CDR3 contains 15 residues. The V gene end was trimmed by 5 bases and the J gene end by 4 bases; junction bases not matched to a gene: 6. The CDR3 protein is CASSQNRGRGNTIYF. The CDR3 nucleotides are TGTGCCAGCAGCCAAAACAGGGGGCGAGGAAACACCATATATTTT.

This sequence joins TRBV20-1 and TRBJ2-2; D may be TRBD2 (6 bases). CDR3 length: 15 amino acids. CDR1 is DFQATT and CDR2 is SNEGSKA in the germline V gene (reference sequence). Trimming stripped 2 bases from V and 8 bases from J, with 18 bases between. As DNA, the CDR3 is TGCAGTGCTAGAAGCGGCGGGGCTAACAGAGGGGAGCTGTTTTTT. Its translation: CSARSGGANRGELFF.

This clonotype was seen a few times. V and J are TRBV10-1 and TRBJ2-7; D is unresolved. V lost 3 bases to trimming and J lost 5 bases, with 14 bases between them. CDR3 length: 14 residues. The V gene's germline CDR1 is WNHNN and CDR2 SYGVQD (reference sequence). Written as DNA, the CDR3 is TGCGCCAGCAGTGAAGGTCTAGTAGGCCACGAGCAGTACTTC. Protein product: CASSEGLVGHEQYF.

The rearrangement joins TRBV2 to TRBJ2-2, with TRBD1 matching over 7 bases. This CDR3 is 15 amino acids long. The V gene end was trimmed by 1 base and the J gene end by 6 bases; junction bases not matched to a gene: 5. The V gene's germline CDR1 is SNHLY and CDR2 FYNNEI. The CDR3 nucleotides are TGTGCCAGCAGTGAAGATGGCAGGGGGTCCGGGGAGCTGTTTTTT. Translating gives CASSEDGRGSGELFF.

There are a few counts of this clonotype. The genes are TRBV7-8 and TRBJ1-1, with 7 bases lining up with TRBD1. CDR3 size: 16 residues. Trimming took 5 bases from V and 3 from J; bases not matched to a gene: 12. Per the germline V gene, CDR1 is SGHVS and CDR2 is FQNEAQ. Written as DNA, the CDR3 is TGTGCCAGCAGCCGCGCCTTTGACAGGGCCCACACTGAAGCTTTCTTT. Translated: CASSRAFDRAHTEAFF.